The 29 T cell receptor beta chains below all came from one sample that was sequenced in a study of chemoradiotherapy in HPV16-positive cancers. Repertoires were generated with immunoSEQ multiplex PCR, while TCRdb's copy carries only in-frame clones and drops some. The sample lists almost 15,000 clones, about 90% seen once, with approximately 3.5% in the top ten. The specimen comprised blood, sampled from a patient who underwent chemoradiotherapy. Source of these receptors: a human donor with HPV-associated anogenital cancer.

This clone was seen a handful of times. The chain combines TRBV28 with TRBJ2-5, with 10 bases matching TRBD2. V trimming: 5 bases; J trimming: 5 bases; junction bases outside the gene matches: 8. Germline values: CDR1 MDHEN, CDR2 SYDVKM. CDR3 length: 15 amino acids. The CDR3 sequence is CASSASGRGSETQYF. The CDR3 DNA follows: TGTGCCAGCAGTGCTAGCGGGAGAGGTTCGGAGACCCAGTACTTC.

The chain recombines TRBV11-2 with TRBJ2-5, with 9 bases that match TRBD1. Germline V gives CDR1 SGHAT, CDR2 FQNNGV. The CDR3 runs 15 residues. With 5 bases clipped from V and 3 bases from J, the junction kept 7 bases outside the gene matches. The CDR3 DNA is TGTGCCAGCAGCCCAACAGGGGGCGCAGAAGAGACCCAGTACTTC. This codes for CASSPTGGAEETQYF.

V is TRBV7-9 and J is TRBJ1-6, with 7 bases identical to TRBD1. There are 16 residues in the CDR3. The ends lost 5 bases at V and 5 bases at J; junction bases unmatched: 9. Germline-derived CDR1 and CDR2 are SEHNR and FQNEAQ (reference sequence). The CDR3, as DNA: TGTGCCAGCAGCCCCACCACCACAGGGGATAATTCACCCCTCCACTTT. Translated, it gives CASSPTTTGDNSPLHF.

The chain couples TRBV5-1 to TRBJ2-2; 12 bases align to TRBD2. Germline V gene lookup returns CDR1 SGHRS and CDR2 YFSETQ. This CDR3 contains 15 residues. J gave up 5 bases and V 3 bases, and 2 bases lay outside the gene matches. DNA for the CDR3: TGCGCCAGCAGCTGGGGGACTAGCGGGACCGGGGAGCTGTTTTTT. The encoded protein is CASSWGTSGTGELFF.

Concerning this clone itself: This sample includes further DNA sequences coding for the same CDR3. The rearrangement uses TRBV5-1 and TRBJ2-5, with 7 bases fitting TRBD1. Germline values: CDR1 SGHRS, CDR2 YFSETQ. V shed 0 bases, J shed 2 bases, and the junction held 1 base outside the gene matches. The CDR3 has 14 residues. The CDR3 coding sequence is TGCGCCAGCAGCTTGGGCAGGGGGCAAGAGACCCAGTACTTC. Translated, it gives CASSLGRGQETQYF.

V is TRBV2 and J is TRBJ1-5; 7 bases are shared with TRBD1. This CDR3 comprises 17 residues. V lost 4 bases to trimming and J lost 0 bases; unmatched junction nucleotides: 9. The germline gives CDR1 SNHLY, CDR2 FYNNEI. The CDR3 spells CASSAPRGTDSNQPQHF. The CDR3, as DNA: TGTGCCAGCAGTGCCCCCAGGGGGACAGATAGCAATCAGCCCCAGCATTTT. Variable domain in full (rest from reference TRBV2 and TRBJ1-5): EPEVTQTPSHQVTQMGQEVILRCVPISNHLYFYWYRQILGQKVEFLVSFYNNEISEKSEIFDDQFSVERPDGSNFTLKIRSTKLEDSAMYFCASSAPRGTDSNQPQHFGDGTRLSIL.

This chain joins TRBV10-2 and TRBJ2-1; 9 bases map to TRBD2. The ends lost 8 bases at V and 0 bases at J; junction bases unmatched: 14. The germline V gene has CDR1 WSHSY and CDR2 SAAADI. CDR3 length: 18 residues. The CDR3 DNA sequence: TGCGCCAGCCGGACAAACAAAGCGGGGGGCGACTCCTACAATGAGCAGTTCTTC. This gives the protein CASRTNKAGGDSYNEQFF.

The chain employs TRBV5-1 and TRBJ2-7; D remains unclear. Trimming took 4 bases from V and 0 from J, leaving 11 bases between them. From germline, CDR1 is SGHRS and CDR2 YFSETQ. The CDR3 length is 14 residues. The chain's CDR3 is CASSVTGGSYEQYF. The CDR3 bases are TGCGCCAGCAGCGTGACGGGCGGCTCCTACGAGCAGTACTTC.

The J gene is TRBJ1-2, the V gene TRBV19; weak D call: TRBD1 (5 bases). Deletions cut 6 bases from V and 5 bases from J, with 13 bases between. The germline V gene has CDR1 LNHDA and CDR2 SQIVND (reference sequence). The CDR3 is 13 amino acids. In DNA form, the CDR3 reads TGTGCCAGTAGGCGTACCAGGGAATATGGCTACACCTTC. Translating it yields CASRRTREYGYTF.

V and J are TRBV18 and TRBJ2-7, with D possibly matching TRBD1 (6 bases). Germline values: CDR1 KGHSH, CDR2 LQKENI. Trimming stripped 3 bases from V and 5 bases from J, with 17 bases between. The CDR3 extends over 15 amino acids. The CDR3 loop is CASSPRQAGVDEQYF. In nucleotides, the CDR3 is TGTGCCAGCTCACCCCGACAGGCCGGTGTGGACGAGCAGTACTTC.

The chain links TRBV7-6 to TRBJ2-2; D is unresolved. Germline CDR1 and CDR2: SGHVS and FNYEAQ. Trimming pared 3 bases from V and 1 base from J, leaving 9 bases between. The CDR3 consists of 15 residues. The CDR3 nucleotides are TGTGCCAGCAGCTTGGGATCAGTGAACACCGGGGAGCTGTTTTTT. Translation gives CASSLGSVNTGELFF.

About this clone: The CDR3 does not close with the conserved phenylalanine or tryptophan, likely indicating a read error. The DNA is left out, because the CDR3 cannot be placed on it with certainty; the CDR3 is given as TCRdb lists it. The chain combines TRBV6-4 with TRBJ1-1; the listed D gene, TRBD1, was not tested against the DNA. The CDR3 adds up to 12 amino acids, both ends counted. Germline V CDR1 and CDR2: MRHNA, SNTAGT. This CDR3 is CASRARDTEAFS.

This chain links TRBV7-9 with TRBJ2-5, with 9 bases that match TRBD1. The CDR3 spans 15 residues. Germline trimming cut 5 bases from V and 5 bases from J; bases unmatched to any gene: 9. Germline CDR1 and CDR2: SEHNR and FQNEAQ (reference sequence). In nucleotides, the CDR3 is TGTGCCAGCAGCCCCCACAGGGGGCGCGGGGAGACCCAGTACTTC. Encoded protein: CASSPHRGRGETQYF.

This chain connects TRBV19 to TRBJ2-5, with 8 positions matching TRBD1. This CDR3 is built from 15 residues. Germline lookup yields CDR1 LNHDA and CDR2 SQIVND (reference sequence). V shed 2 bases and J 1 base; nucleotides not matched to a gene: 3. The DNA of the CDR3 is TGTGCCAGTAGTATAATGGGACAGGCCCAAGAGACCCAGTACTTC. Protein sequence: CASSIMGQAQETQYF.

This clone has just a few counts. The chain is built from TRBV7-9 and TRBJ1-4; D is possibly TRBD1 (6 bases). V lost 5 bases and J 2 bases, leaving 12 bases between the germline ends. The length of the CDR3 is 15 residues. Germline lookup yields CDR1 SEHNR and CDR2 FQNEAQ (reference sequence). CDR3 sequence (DNA): TGTGCCAGCAGCCGCGAAGGGGGTACTAATGAAAAACTGTTTTTT. Residues: CASSREGGTNEKLFF.

This chain uses TRBV18 with TRBJ2-6, with TRBD1 matching 9 bases. CDR3 size: 17 residues. The germline gives CDR1 KGHSH, CDR2 LQKENI. J was trimmed by 2 bases and V by 4 bases; bases with no gene match: 6. The chain's CDR3 is CASSRTGVVTGANVLTF. In nucleotides, the CDR3 is TGTGCCAGCTCACGGACAGGGGTAGTTACTGGGGCCAACGTCCTGACTTTC.

This clone showed up just once. The chain links TRBV7-2 to TRBJ1-5, with a possible D match to TRBD1 (5 bases). The CDR3 runs 15 residues. Looked up from germline, CDR1 is SGHTA and CDR2 is FQGNSA. The V end lost 5 bases, the J end lost 2 bases, and 13 bases lay between the germline ends. CDR3 DNA: TGTGCCAGCAGCCCCGGGAGGGGAGGCAATCAGCCCCAGCATTTT. The encoded protein is CASSPGRGGNQPQHF. Looking up the rest from reference TRBV7-2 and TRBJ1-5 gives the full variable domain: GAGVSQSPSNKVTEKGKDVELRCDPISGHTALYWYRQSLGQGLEFLIYFQGNSAPDKSGLPSDRFSAERTGGSVSTLTIQRTQQEDSAVYLCASSPGRGGNQPQHFGDGTRLSIL.

Turning to this clone: Since no conserved phenylalanine or tryptophan closes the CDR3, a read error is the likely cause. The chain recombines TRBV29-1 with TRBJ1-2, with D perhaps TRBD1 (5 bases). The CDR3 has 13 amino acids. Looked up from germline, CDR1 is SQVTM and CDR2 is ANQGSEA. V was clipped by 4 bases and J by 4 bases, with 13 bases between them. CDR3 protein: CSVALGDSYGYTL. The CDR3 DNA reads TGCAGCGTTGCCCTAGGGGACTCCTATGGCTACACCCTC.

J is TRBJ1-4 and V is TRBV5-1, with 8 nucleotides matching TRBD1. The CDR3 sequence is 15 residues long. Germline loops: CDR1 SGHRS, CDR2 YFSETQ. Trimming at V came to 0 bases and at J to 4 bases, leaving 2 bases not matched to a gene. The CDR3 region is CASSLGTGRNEKLFF. CDR3 coding DNA: TGCGCCAGCAGCTTGGGGACAGGGCGTAATGAAAAACTGTTTTTT.

V gene TRBV30 combines with J gene TRBJ2-7; 9 bases agree with TRBD1. Germline V CDR1 and CDR2: GTSNPN, SVGIG (reference sequence). Trimming at V came to 1 base and at J to 5 bases, leaving 12 bases not matched to a gene. The CDR3 runs to 16 residues. As DNA, the CDR3 is TGTGCCTGGAGTGAATACACCGGGACAGGGTTGAACGAGCAGTACTTC. It yields the protein CAWSEYTGTGLNEQYF.

The chain joins TRBV6-5 to TRBJ1-3; D possibly corresponds to TRBD1 (5 bases). The V end was cut by 8 bases, the J end by 0 bases, with 5 bases between. The CDR3 runs to 12 residues. Per the germline V gene, CDR1 is MNHEY and CDR2 is SVGAGI. The CDR3 loop is CASGGSGNTIYF. CDR3 in DNA: TGTGCCAGCGGGGGCTCTGGAAACACCATATATTTT.

For this clone: This same CDR3 is encoded by further DNA sequences in the sample. The chain joins TRBV5-4 to TRBJ1-2, with a tentative D call TRBD1 (6 bases). The CDR3 length is 13 residues. V was shortened by 5 bases and J by 9 bases, with 17 bases between the two germline ends. CDR1 SGHNT and CDR2 YYREEE come from the germline V gene (reference sequence). The CDR3, as DNA: TGTGCCAGCAGGGACCGGGACATCCTTAGCTACACCTTC. This encodes CASRDRDILSYTF.

This rearrangement joins TRBV11-3 to TRBJ2-3; 10 bases fit TRBD2. The CDR3 has 15 residues. CDR1 is SGHNT, CDR2 YENEEA, per germline. V dropped 3 bases and J dropped 5; count of bases not matched to a gene: 5. CDR3: CASSFASGGRDTQYF. The CDR3 bases are TGTGCCAGCAGCTTCGCTAGCGGGGGTAGAGATACGCAGTATTTT. Full variable domain (outside the CDR3, taken from reference TRBV11-3 and TRBJ2-3): EAGVVQSPRYKIIEKKQPVAFWCNPISGHNTLYWYLQNLGQGPELLIRYENEEAVDDSQLPKDRFSAERLKGVDSTLKIQPAELGDSAVYLCASSFASGGRDTQYFGPGTRLTVL.

CDR3 sequence (DNA): TGCGCCAGCAGCCCATGGACAGATAACACTGAAGCTTTCTTT. Protein sequence: CASSPWTDNTEAFF. The rearrangement links TRBV5-1 to TRBJ1-1; D might be TRBD1 (6 bases). V lost 4 bases, J lost 2 bases, and 12 bases lay in between. Germline V gene lookup returns CDR1 SGHRS and CDR2 YFSETQ. The CDR3 totals 14 residues.

The rearrangement joins TRBV7-9 to TRBJ2-5; 8 positions match TRBD2. V gave up 3 bases and J gave up 4 bases; unmatched junction bases: 10. The CDR3 spans 16 residues. Germline V gene sequence: CDR1 SEHNR, CDR2 FQNEAQ (reference sequence). In DNA, the CDR3 is TGTGCCAGCAGCTTTATAGCGGGGACGGGAGTAGAGACCCAGTACTTC. Protein product: CASSFIAGTGVETQYF.

This chain links TRBV11-2 with TRBJ1-2; D ambiguous. Trimming left V 4 bases short and J 4 bases short, with 10 bases between. The germline V gene has CDR1 SGHAT and CDR2 FQNNGV. This CDR3 has 13 residues. The CDR3 loop is CASSSRPGYGYTF. CDR3 bases: TGTGCCAGCAGCTCCCGTCCGGGCTATGGCTACACCTTC.

V gene TRBV11-2 combines with J gene TRBJ2-5; no clear D gene. Germline-derived CDR1 and CDR2 are SGHAT and FQNNGV. The CDR3 totals 15 residues. Trimming cost V 1 base and J 11 bases, with 20 bases left between them. The CDR3 DNA is TGTGCCAGCAGCTTAGGAACAGCAAGAGTCTCGGAGCAGTACTTC. This translates into CASSLGTARVSEQYF.

The gene calls are TRBV9 and TRBJ2-1; 15 bases are shared with TRBD2. Trimming removed 4 bases from V and 8 bases from J; junction bases left unmatched: 7. This CDR3 has 16 amino acids. Germline lookup yields CDR1 SGDLS and CDR2 YYNGEE. The CDR3 DNA is TGTGCCAGCAGCACGTGGACTAGCGGGGGGGCCGATGAGCAGTTCTTC. Its translation is CASSTWTSGGADEQFF.

The rearrangement uses TRBV28 and TRBJ1-2; possibly TRBD1 for D (5 bases). The ends were cut back, 11 bases at V and 8 bases at J, with 15 bases in the middle. The CDR3 length is 11 residues. Germline CDR1 reads MDHEN; CDR2 reads SYDVKM. The CDR3 DNA sequence: TGTGCCGTCGCTAGAGGGGAAGGCTACACCTTC. It yields the protein CAVARGEGYTF.